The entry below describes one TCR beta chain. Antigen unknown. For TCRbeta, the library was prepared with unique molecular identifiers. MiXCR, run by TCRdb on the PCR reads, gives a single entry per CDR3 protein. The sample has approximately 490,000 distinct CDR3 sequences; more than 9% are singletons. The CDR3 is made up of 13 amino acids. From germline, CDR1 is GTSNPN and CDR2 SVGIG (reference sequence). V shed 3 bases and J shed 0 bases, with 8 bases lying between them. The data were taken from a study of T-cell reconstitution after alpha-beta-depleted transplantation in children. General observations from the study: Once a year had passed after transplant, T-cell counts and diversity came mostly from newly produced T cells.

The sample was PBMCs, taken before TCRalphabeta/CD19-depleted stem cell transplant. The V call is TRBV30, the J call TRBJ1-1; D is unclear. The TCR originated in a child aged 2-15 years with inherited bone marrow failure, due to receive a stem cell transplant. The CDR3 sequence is CAWSGPMNTEAFF. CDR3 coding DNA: TGTGCCTGGAGCGGACCCATGAACACTGAAGCTTTCTTT.